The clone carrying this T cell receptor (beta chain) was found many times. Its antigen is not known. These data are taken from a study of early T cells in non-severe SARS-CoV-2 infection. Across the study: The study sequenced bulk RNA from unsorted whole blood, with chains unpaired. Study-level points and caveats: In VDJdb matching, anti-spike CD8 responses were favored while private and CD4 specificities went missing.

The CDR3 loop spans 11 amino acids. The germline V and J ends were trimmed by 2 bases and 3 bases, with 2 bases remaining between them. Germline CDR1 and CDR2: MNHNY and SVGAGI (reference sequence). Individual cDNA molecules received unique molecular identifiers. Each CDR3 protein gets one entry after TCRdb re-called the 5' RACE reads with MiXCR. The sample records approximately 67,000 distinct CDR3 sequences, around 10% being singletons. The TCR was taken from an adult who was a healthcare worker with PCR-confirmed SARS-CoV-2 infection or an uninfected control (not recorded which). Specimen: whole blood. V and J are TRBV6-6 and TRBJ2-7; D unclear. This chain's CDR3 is CASSYDYEQYF. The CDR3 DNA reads TGTGCCAGCAGTTACGACTACGAGCAGTACTTC.